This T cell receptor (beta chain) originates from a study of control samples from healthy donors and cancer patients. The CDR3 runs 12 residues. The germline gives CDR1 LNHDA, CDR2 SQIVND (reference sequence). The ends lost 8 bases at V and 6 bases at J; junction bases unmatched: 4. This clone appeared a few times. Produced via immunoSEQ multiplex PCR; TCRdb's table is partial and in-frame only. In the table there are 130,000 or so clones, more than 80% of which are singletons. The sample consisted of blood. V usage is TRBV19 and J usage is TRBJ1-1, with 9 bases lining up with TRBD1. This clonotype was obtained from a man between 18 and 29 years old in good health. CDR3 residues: CASGDRVAEAFF. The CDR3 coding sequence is TGTGCCAGTGGGGACAGGGTTGCTGAAGCTTTCTTT.